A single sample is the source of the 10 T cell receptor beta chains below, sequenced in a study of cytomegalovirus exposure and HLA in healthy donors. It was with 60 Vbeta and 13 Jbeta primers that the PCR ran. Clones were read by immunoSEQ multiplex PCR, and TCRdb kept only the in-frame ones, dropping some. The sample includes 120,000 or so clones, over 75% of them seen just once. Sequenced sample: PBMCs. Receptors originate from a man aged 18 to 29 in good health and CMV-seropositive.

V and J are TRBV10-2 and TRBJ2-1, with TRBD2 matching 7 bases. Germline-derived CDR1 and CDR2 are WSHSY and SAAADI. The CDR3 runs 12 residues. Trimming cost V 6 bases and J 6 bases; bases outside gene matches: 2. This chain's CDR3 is CASRGRANEQFF. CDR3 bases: TGCGCCAGCAGGGGGAGGGCCAATGAGCAGTTCTTC.

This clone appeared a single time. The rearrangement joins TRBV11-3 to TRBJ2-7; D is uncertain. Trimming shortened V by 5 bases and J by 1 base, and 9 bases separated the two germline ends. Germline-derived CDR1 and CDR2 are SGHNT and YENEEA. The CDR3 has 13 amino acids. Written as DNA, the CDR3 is TGTGCCAGCAGCGGGCCGGCTTCCTACGAGCAGTACTTC. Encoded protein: CASSGPASYEQYF.

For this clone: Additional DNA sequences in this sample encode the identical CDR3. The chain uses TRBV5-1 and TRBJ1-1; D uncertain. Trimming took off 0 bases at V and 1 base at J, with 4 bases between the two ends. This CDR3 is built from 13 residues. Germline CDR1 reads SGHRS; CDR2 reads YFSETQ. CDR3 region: CASSLAGNTEAFF. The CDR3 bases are TGCGCCAGCAGCTTGGCCGGGAACACTGAAGCTTTCTTT.

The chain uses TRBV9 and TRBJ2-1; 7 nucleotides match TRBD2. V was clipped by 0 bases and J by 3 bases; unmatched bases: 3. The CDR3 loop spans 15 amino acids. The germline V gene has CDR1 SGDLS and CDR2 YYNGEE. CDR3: CASSVDGRHYNEQFF. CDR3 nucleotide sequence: TGTGCCAGCAGCGTAGACGGGAGGCACTACAATGAGCAGTTCTTC.

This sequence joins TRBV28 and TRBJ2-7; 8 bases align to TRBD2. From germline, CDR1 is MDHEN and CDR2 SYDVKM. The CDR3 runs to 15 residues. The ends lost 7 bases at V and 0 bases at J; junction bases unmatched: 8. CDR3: CASTAGGPYSYEQYF. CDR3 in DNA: TGTGCCAGCACCGCGGGGGGTCCCTACTCCTACGAGCAGTACTTC.

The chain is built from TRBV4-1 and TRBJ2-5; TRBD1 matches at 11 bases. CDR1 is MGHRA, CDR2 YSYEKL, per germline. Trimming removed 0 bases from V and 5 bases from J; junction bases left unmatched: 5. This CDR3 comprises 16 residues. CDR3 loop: CASSQDGQGAVETQYF. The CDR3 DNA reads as TGCGCCAGCAGCCAAGATGGACAGGGGGCGGTCGAGACCCAGTACTTC.

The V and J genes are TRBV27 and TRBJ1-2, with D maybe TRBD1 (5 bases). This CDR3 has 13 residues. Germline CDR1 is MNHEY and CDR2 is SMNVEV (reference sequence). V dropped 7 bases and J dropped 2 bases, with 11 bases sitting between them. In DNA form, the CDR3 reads TGTGCCAGCACTCCAGCAGGGAACTATGGCTACACCTTC. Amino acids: CASTPAGNYGYTF.

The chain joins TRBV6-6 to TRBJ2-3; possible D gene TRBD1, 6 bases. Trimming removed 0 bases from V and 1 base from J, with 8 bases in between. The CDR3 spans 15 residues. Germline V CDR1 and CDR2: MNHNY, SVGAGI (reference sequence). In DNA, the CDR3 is TGTGCCAGCAGTTACTCGGGGACACGCACAGATACGCAGTATTTT. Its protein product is CASSYSGTRTDTQYF.

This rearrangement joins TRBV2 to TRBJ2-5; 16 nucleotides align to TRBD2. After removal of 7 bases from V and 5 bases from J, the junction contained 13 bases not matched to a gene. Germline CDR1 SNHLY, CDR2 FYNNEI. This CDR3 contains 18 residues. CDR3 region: CASTFGTSGRVGKETQYF. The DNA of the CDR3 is TGTGCCAGCACTTTCGGGACTAGCGGGAGGGTGGGTAAGGAGACCCAGTACTTC.

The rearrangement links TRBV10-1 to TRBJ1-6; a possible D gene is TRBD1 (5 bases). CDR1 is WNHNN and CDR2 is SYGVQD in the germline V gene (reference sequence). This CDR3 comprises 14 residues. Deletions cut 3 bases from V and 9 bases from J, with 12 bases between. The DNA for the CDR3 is TGCGCCAGCAGTGATGGGGGGAGGGTTTCACCCCTCCACTTT. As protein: CASSDGGRVSPLHF.